The 32 T cell receptor beta chains listed next were all sequenced from one sample in a study of blood T cell repertoires in COVID-19 (dated by TCRdb to 2019 to 2021). The receptor library was made with the immunoSEQ multiplex PCR assay. TCRdb's version of the immuneACCESS table is confined to in-frame rearrangements and falls short of the full clone set. An unresolved V gene accounts for under half of the shortfall where checked; the remainder is of unknown origin. This sample lists fewer than 35,000 clones; about 90% were detected once. In total, the top ten clones hold roughly 6.3% of the sample. Input material: peripheral blood. The source of these receptors is a human donor in a cohort sampled during active COVID-19.

The chain employs TRBV28 and TRBJ1-5, with TRBD1 matching 10 bases. The CDR3 runs 14 residues. V shed 10 bases, J shed 5 bases, and the junction held 8 bases outside the gene matches. CDR1 and CDR2 (germline): MDHEN, SYDVKM. The CDR3 sequence is CATDRGLSDQPQHF. In DNA, the CDR3 is TGTGCCACTGACAGGGGGCTAAGTGATCAGCCCCAGCATTTT.

The chain has TRBV28 and TRBJ2-5, with TRBD2 identical over 8 bases. V was clipped by 4 bases and J by 5 bases; unmatched bases: 9. Germline assignment: CDR1 MDHEN and CDR2 SYDVKM. The CDR3 runs 15 residues. The CDR3 bases are TGTGCCAGCAGTTCCGTTGTAGCGGGACGGGAGACCCAGTACTTC. It codes for CASSSVVAGRETQYF.

The genes are TRBV5-1 and TRBJ2-1; TRBD2 is a possible D gene (6 bases). CDR1 SGHRS and CDR2 YFSETQ come from the germline V gene. The CDR3 runs to 16 residues. Deletions cut 4 bases from V and 1 base from J, with 15 bases between. The CDR3 loop reads CASSRIGGDSYNEQFF. The CDR3 coding sequence is TGCGCCAGCAGCCGTATCGGAGGGGATTCCTACAATGAGCAGTTCTTC.

V gene TRBV7-2 combines with J gene TRBJ1-5; D unresolved. V lost 1 base to trimming and J lost 2 bases, with 12 bases between them. The CDR3 loop spans 16 amino acids. CDR1 SGHTA and CDR2 FQGNSA come from the germline V gene. This chain's CDR3 is CASSLGMTEGNQPQHF. The CDR3 coding sequence is TGTGCCAGCAGCTTAGGGATGACCGAGGGCAATCAGCCCCAGCATTTT.

The chain recombines TRBV5-4 with TRBJ2-3; D gene uncertain. The ends were cut back, 0 bases at V and 0 bases at J, with 5 bases in the middle. Germline-derived CDR1 and CDR2 are SGHNT and YYREEE (reference sequence). The CDR3 contains 14 residues. The CDR3 sequence: CASSLDYSTDTQYF. CDR3 DNA: TGTGCCAGCAGCTTGGACTACAGCACAGATACGCAGTATTTT. Full variable domain (outside the CDR3, taken from reference TRBV5-4 and TRBJ2-3): ETGVTQSPTHLIKTRGQQVTLRCSSQSGHNTVSWYQQALGQGPQFIFQYYREEENGRGNFPPRFSGLQFPNYSSELNVNALELDDSALYLCASSLDYSTDTQYFGPGTRLTVL.

The gene calls are TRBV3-1 (or the pseudogene TRBV3-2) and TRBJ2-7, with unresolved D. Germline CDR1 reads LGHDT; CDR2 reads YNNKEL (reference sequence). The CDR3 extends over 13 amino acids. V was pared by 1 base and J by 6 bases, with 10 bases between. The CDR3 sequence is CASSQAPPGEQYF. CDR3 bases: TGTGCCAGCAGCCAAGCCCCACCGGGCGAGCAGTACTTC.

The rearrangement joins TRBV6-1 to TRBJ2-6, with TRBD1 identical over 11 bases. After removal of 4 bases from V and 2 bases from J, the junction contained 10 bases not matched to a gene. The CDR3 has 19 amino acids. Germline V gene data show CDR1 as MNHNS and CDR2 as SASEGT. CDR3 nucleotide sequence: TGTGCCAGCAGTGCTTTATACGGACAGGGGGCGCCTGGGGCCAACGTCCTGACTTTC. Its translation: CASSALYGQGAPGANVLTF.

The chain carries TRBV7-2 and TRBJ2-3; TRBD2 matches 7 bases. Looked up from germline, CDR1 is SGHTA and CDR2 is FQGNSA. This CDR3 contains 14 residues. Germline trimming cut 8 bases from V and 2 bases from J; bases unmatched to any gene: 7. In DNA form, the CDR3 reads TGTGCCAGCTCTCGGGGGGAAAACACAGATACGCAGTATTTT. It encodes CASSRGENTDTQYF.

In the case of this clone: The junction departs from the called germline gene at one end, perhaps through a read error. This sequence joins TRBV29-1 and TRBJ2-7; unclear D gene. The germline V gene has CDR1 SQVTM and CDR2 ANQGSEA. The CDR3 is 8 residues long. CDR3 sequence: CSVEGEVF. CDR3 in DNA: TGCAGCGTTGAAGGAGAAGTTTTC.

The chain employs TRBV5-1 and TRBJ2-7; 10 bases line up with TRBD1. Germline CDR1 is SGHRS and CDR2 is YFSETQ. With 4 bases clipped from V and 5 bases from J, the junction kept 6 bases outside the gene matches. This CDR3 has 14 residues. CDR3 nucleotides: TGCGCCAGCAGCCCTCGGACAGGGGGGGACGAGCAGTACTTC. This translates into CASSPRTGGDEQYF.

The gene calls are TRBV6-1 and TRBJ2-2; TRBD1 matches at 9 bases. The CDR3 has 16 amino acids. CDR1 and CDR2 (germline): MNHNS, SASEGT. With 2 bases clipped from V and 4 bases from J, the junction kept 5 bases outside the gene matches. The CDR3, as DNA: TGTGCCAGCAGTGAACTAGGGACAGGGTCCACCGGGGAGCTGTTTTTT. Translating gives CASSELGTGSTGELFF.

The CDR3 loop reads CASSINYGYTF. CDR3 in DNA: TGTGCCAGCAGTATAAACTATGGCTACACCTTC. The rearrangement joins TRBV28 to TRBJ1-2; D not certain. Looked up from germline, CDR1 is MDHEN and CDR2 is SYDVKM. The CDR3 has 11 residues. Trimming removed 5 bases from V and 2 bases from J, with 3 bases in between.

This clone was observed once. This chain uses TRBV9 with TRBJ1-6; 8 bases fit TRBD1. Germline V CDR1 and CDR2: SGDLS, YYNGEE. After removal of 0 bases from V and 6 bases from J, the junction contained 2 bases not matched to a gene. CDR3 size: 15 residues. Written as DNA, the CDR3 is TGTGCCAGCAGCGTAGGACAGGGGATTAATTCACCCCTCCACTTT. Residues: CASSVGQGINSPLHF. The full variable domain, in which reference TRBV9 and TRBJ1-6 provide the parts outside the CDR3, is DSGVTQTPKHLITATGQRVTLRCSPRSGDLSVYWYQQSLDQGLQFLIQYYNGEERAKGNILERFSAQQFPDLHSELNLSSLELGDSALYFCASSVGQGINSPLHFGNGTRLTVT.

The chain has TRBV4-3 and TRBJ2-1; perhaps TRBD2 as D (6 bases). Germline CDR1 is LGHNA and CDR2 is YSLEER. The length of the CDR3 is 13 residues. Trimming removed 6 bases from V and 4 bases from J, with 10 bases in between. The CDR3, as DNA: TGCGCCAGCAGTGGAGGGAATTACAATGAGCAGTTCTTC. This sequence encodes CASSGGNYNEQFF.

This chain's CDR3 is CASRLTGRQSLTNSPLHF. CDR3 coding DNA: TGTGCCAGTAGGTTAACCGGTCGACAGTCCTTAACTAATTCACCCCTCCACTTT. The V gene is TRBV19, the J gene TRBJ1-6; a possible D gene is TRBD1 (5 bases). Deletions cut 6 bases from V and 6 bases from J, with 24 bases between. The CDR3 totals 18 residues. The germline V gene has CDR1 LNHDA and CDR2 SQIVND (reference sequence).

The gene calls are TRBV6-2 or TRBV6-3 and TRBJ2-1; TRBD2 is a possible D gene (6 bases). Germline V CDR1 and CDR2: MNHEY, SVGEGT. CDR3 length: 19 amino acids. Trimming shortened V by 2 bases and J by 3 bases, and 23 bases separated the two germline ends. As DNA, the CDR3 is TGTGCCAGCAGTTACGAGGGTGGGAGGCCGGGACCGGACTACAATGAGCAGTTCTTC. It encodes CASSYEGGRPGPDYNEQFF.

The CDR3 is CASSPIDRGYEQYF. The CDR3 region has the DNA TGCGCCAGCAGTCCTATCGACAGGGGCTACGAGCAGTACTTC. V is TRBV10-2 and J is TRBJ2-7; 8 bases line up with TRBD1. CDR1 is WSHSY, CDR2 SAAADI, per germline. This CDR3 region has 14 residues. Trimming took 5 bases from V and 3 from J; bases not matched to a gene: 6.

This chain's CDR3 is CASSQGQGVGTQYF. The CDR3, as DNA: TGTGCCAGCAGCCAAGGACAGGGGGTTGGGACCCAGTACTTC. The chain has TRBV14 and TRBJ2-5; 9 bases map to TRBD1. The V segment lost 1 base and the J segment 7 bases; nucleotides outside the gene matches: 4. The CDR3 length is 14 residues. Germline V gene sequence: CDR1 SGHDN, CDR2 FVKESK.

The rearrangement uses TRBV13 and TRBJ2-1; TRBD2 matches 7 bases. The CDR3 is made up of 15 amino acids. Germline V CDR1 and CDR2: PRHDT, FYEKMQ (reference sequence). Germline trimming cut 5 bases from V and 9 bases from J; bases unmatched to any gene: 13. Written as DNA, the CDR3 is TGTGCCAGCAGCCCCGCACCTCGACTAGCCGTTGAGCAGTTCTTC. Its protein product is CASSPAPRLAVEQFF.

V usage is TRBV19 and J usage is TRBJ1-1; 9 bases are a match to TRBD1. The germline gives CDR1 LNHDA, CDR2 SQIVND (reference sequence). The CDR3 loop spans 16 amino acids. The V and J ends lost 3 bases and 4 bases, in that order; junction bases with no gene match: 9. Here the CDR3 reads CASSMRGAGQGTEAFF. CDR3 DNA: TGTGCCAGTAGTATGAGAGGGGCGGGACAGGGCACTGAAGCTTTCTTT.

V gene TRBV4-2 combines with J gene TRBJ1-5; D uncertain. The germline V gene has CDR1 LGHNA and CDR2 YNFKEQ. V lost 0 bases and J 5 bases, leaving 11 bases between the germline ends. This CDR3 is built from 15 residues. The CDR3 DNA reads TGTGCCAGCAGCCAAGACCGCGGTAGTTATCAGCCCCAGCATTTT. Translating it yields CASSQDRGSYQPQHF.

This chain connects TRBV6-6 to TRBJ2-1, with TRBD1 identical over 11 bases. Per the germline V gene, CDR1 is MNHNY and CDR2 is SVGAGI (reference sequence). J was trimmed by 8 bases and V by 6 bases; bases with no gene match: 24. CDR3 length equals 20 residues. The CDR3 reads CASSYSRDRGLRSGKYEQFF. As DNA, the CDR3 is TGTGCCAGCAGCTATAGCCGGGACAGGGGGTTGAGAAGCGGGAAATATGAGCAGTTCTTC.

V is TRBV6-5 and J is TRBJ2-1, with TRBD1 identical over 11 bases. The V and J ends lost 6 bases and 5 bases, in that order; junction bases with no gene match: 6. Germline CDR1 is MNHEY and CDR2 is SVGAGI. This CDR3 contains 15 residues. The CDR3 coding sequence is TGTGCCAGCAGGACCGGGACAGGGGGAAACAATGAGCAGTTCTTC. This gives the protein CASRTGTGGNNEQFF.

The genes are TRBV2 and TRBJ2-7, with TRBD1 as a possible D gene (6 bases). CDR1 is SNHLY, CDR2 FYNNEI, per germline. The CDR3 consists of 14 residues. Trimming took off 4 bases at V and 6 bases at J, with 16 bases between the two ends. The chain's CDR3 is CASSVKQGVAEQYF. The CDR3 nucleotides read TGTGCCAGCAGTGTGAAACAGGGTGTTGCCGAGCAGTACTTC.

V is TRBV5-1 and J is TRBJ2-2; weak D call: TRBD1 (6 bases). The CDR3 loop spans 16 amino acids. With 4 bases removed from V and 5 bases from J, the gap between germline ends came to 18 bases. CDR1 is SGHRS, CDR2 YFSETQ, per germline. The CDR3 here is CASSPQGSSTTGELFF. The CDR3 DNA follows: TGCGCCAGCAGCCCCCAGGGGAGCAGCACTACCGGGGAGCTGTTTTTT.

The chain employs TRBV6-5 and TRBJ1-1, with TRBD1 as a possible D gene (6 bases). Germline-derived CDR1 and CDR2 are MNHEY and SVGAGI. V shed 10 bases and J shed 0 bases, with 15 bases lying between them. This CDR3 region has 14 residues. CDR3 protein: CATTRAGVNTEAFF. The CDR3 nucleotides are TGTGCCACCACCCGGGCAGGGGTGAACACTGAAGCTTTCTTT.

DNA for the CDR3: TGCAGCGTTGGGCCCTCTGGGGCCAACGTCCTGACTTTC. Translated: CSVGPSGANVLTF. V usage is TRBV29-1 and J usage is TRBJ2-6; D is unresolved. The CDR3 loop spans 13 amino acids. The ends were cut back, 4 bases at V and 0 bases at J, with 4 bases in the middle. The V gene's germline CDR1 is SQVTM and CDR2 ANQGSEA.

V gene TRBV18 combines with J gene TRBJ2-7; TRBD1 matches 8 bases. Germline CDR1 and CDR2: KGHSH and LQKENI. Trimming at V came to 3 bases and at J to 2 bases, leaving 9 bases not matched to a gene. CDR3 length equals 16 residues. CDR3 bases: TGTGCCAGCTCACCGCTATTGGGGGACAGGCCCTACGAGCAGTACTTC. Its protein is CASSPLLGDRPYEQYF.

This rearrangement joins TRBV5-4 to TRBJ2-3, with 15 nucleotides matching TRBD2. Germline loops: CDR1 SGHNT, CDR2 YYREEE (reference sequence). Losses at the gene ends were 3 bases for V and 3 bases for J; bases not matched to a gene: 2. This CDR3 contains 16 residues. The CDR3: CASSSGLAGGTDTQYF. The DNA for the CDR3 is TGTGCCAGCAGCTCCGGACTAGCGGGGGGGACAGATACGCAGTATTTT.

The CDR3 nucleotides are TGTGCCAGCAGTTTACAGCACACCGGGGAGCTGTTTTTT. It encodes CASSLQHTGELFF. The chain carries TRBV6-2 or TRBV6-3 and TRBJ2-2; D is uncertain. Germline CDR1 MNHEY, CDR2 SVGEGT. The CDR3 totals 13 residues. Trimming stripped 4 bases from V and 3 bases from J, with 6 bases between.

The DNA of the CDR3 is TGTGCCAGCAGAACCGGGACAGACCTATCTGGCTACACCTTC. Protein product: CASRTGTDLSGYTF. The chain combines TRBV6-5 with TRBJ1-2; 7 bases align to TRBD1. CDR1 and CDR2 (germline): MNHEY, SVGAGI. The V and J ends lost 6 bases and 7 bases, in that order; junction bases with no gene match: 11. The CDR3 is made up of 14 amino acids.

The chain combines TRBV3-1 (or the pseudogene TRBV3-2) with TRBJ2-7; D remains unclear. Trimming cost V 0 bases and J 3 bases, with 12 bases left between them. CDR3 length: 15 residues. The germline V gene encodes CDR1 LGHDT and CDR2 YNNKEL (reference sequence). CDR3 loop: CASSQELHSHYEQYF. Here the CDR3 DNA reads TGTGCCAGCAGCCAAGAACTTCACAGCCACTACGAGCAGTACTTC.